These 24 T cell receptor beta chains came from one sample sequenced in a study of cytotoxic CD8 clonotypes in ibrutinib-treated CLL. TCRdb's table, derived via immunoSEQ multiplex PCR, lists solely in-frame clones and lacks some. The profile shows approximately 140,000 clones, approximately 80% of them singletons. The sample in question was PBMCs, obtained after 12 months of ibrutinib treatment. All receptors come from a human donor with chronic lymphocytic leukemia.

The V gene is TRBV9, the J gene TRBJ1-1, with 7 bases identical to TRBD1. The CDR3 loop spans 14 amino acids. Germline loops: CDR1 SGDLS, CDR2 YYNGEE. The V gene end was trimmed by 3 bases and the J gene end by 8 bases; junction bases not matched to a gene: 10. The CDR3 region has the DNA TGTGCCAGCAGCGGGGGGGACAGCCGCCACGAAGCTTTCTTT. This encodes CASSGGDSRHEAFF.

This sequence joins TRBV30 and TRBJ1-6; D is undetermined. Germline CDR1 is GTSNPN and CDR2 is SVGIG (reference sequence). V was trimmed by 3 bases and J by 7 bases, leaving 10 bases between them. The CDR3 is made up of 13 amino acids. CDR3 in amino acids: CAWRGQPNSPLHF. DNA for the CDR3: TGTGCCTGGAGGGGTCAGCCGAATTCACCCCTCCACTTT. Complete variable domain (other parts from reference TRBV30 and TRBJ1-6): SQTIHQWPATLVQPVGSPLSLECTVEGTSNPNLYWYRQAAGRGLQLLFYSVGIGQISSEVPQNLSASRPQDRQFILSSKKLLLSDSGFYLCAWRGQPNSPLHFGNGTRLTVT.

This clone was counted a few times. The V call is TRBV19, the J call TRBJ1-5; 7 positions agree with TRBD1. CDR1 is LNHDA, CDR2 SQIVND, per germline (reference sequence). The CDR3 is 17 residues long. Trimming took 1 base from V and 0 from J; bases not matched to a gene: 6. The CDR3 DNA sequence: TGTGCCAGTAGTATAGGGACAGGAGAGTATAGCAATCAGCCCCAGCATTTT. Its translation: CASSIGTGEYSNQPQHF.

The chain carries TRBV5-6 and TRBJ2-5, with TRBD2 identical over 10 bases. The V and J ends lost 0 bases and 9 bases, in that order; junction bases with no gene match: 17. The germline gives CDR1 SGHDT, CDR2 YYEEEE. CDR3 size: 18 residues. Here the CDR3 DNA reads TGTGCCAGCAGCTTGGACCCTAGCGGGGGAGACAAGAGATTGGCCCAGTACTTC. Translation gives CASSLDPSGGDKRLAQYF.

This clone was seen repeatedly, ten times or more. V and J are TRBV5-8 and TRBJ1-5; TRBD1 is a possible D gene (6 bases). This CDR3 comprises 16 residues. Trimming stripped 3 bases from V and 3 bases from J, with 16 bases between. Germline CDR1 reads SGHTS; CDR2 reads YDEGEE. For the CDR3, the DNA is TGTGCCAGCAGCTCGCGGGACACCTTCCCCAATCAGCCCCAGCATTTT. Translating it yields CASSSRDTFPNQPQHF.

The J gene is TRBJ2-1, the V gene TRBV5-1, with TRBD2 as a possible D gene (6 bases). This CDR3 has 17 residues. Per the germline V gene, CDR1 is SGHRS and CDR2 is YFSETQ. V was shortened by 0 bases and J by 0 bases, with 13 bases between the two germline ends. The CDR3 region has the DNA TGCGCCAGCAGCTTGGGAAGCGGGCCGAGCTCCTACAATGAGCAGTTCTTC. Encoded protein: CASSLGSGPSSYNEQFF.

This clone has only a few counts. V and J are TRBV19 and TRBJ2-3; D is unclear. CDR3 length: 13 residues. Germline lookup yields CDR1 LNHDA and CDR2 SQIVND (reference sequence). Trimming left V 4 bases short and J 2 bases short, with 7 bases between. In DNA form, the CDR3 reads TGTGCCAGTAGTAGCGGAGACACAGATACGCAGTATTTT. Its protein product is CASSSGDTDTQYF. The full variable domain, its missing parts supplied by reference TRBV19 and TRBJ2-3, is DGGITQSPKYLFRKEGQNVTLSCEQNLNHDAMYWYRQDPGQGLRLIYYSQIVNDFQKGDIAEGYSVSREKKESFPLTVTSAQKNPTAFYLCASSSGDTDTQYFGPGTRLTVL.

The chain is built from TRBV5-1 and TRBJ1-2; the match to TRBD1 covers 7 bases. V shed 4 bases and J 7 bases; nucleotides not matched to a gene: 4. CDR3 length: 12 residues. CDR1 SGHRS and CDR2 YFSETQ come from the germline V gene. This CDR3 is CASSPEGAGYTF. As DNA, the CDR3 is TGCGCCAGCAGCCCGGAGGGGGCTGGCTACACCTTC.

The CDR3 loop is CASSFKGPYNEQFF. CDR3 sequence (DNA): TGTGCCAGCAGTTTCAAGGGACCATACAATGAGCAGTTCTTC. This chain connects TRBV27 to TRBJ2-1; TRBD1 or TRBD2 may be the D gene (5 bases each). This CDR3 has 14 residues. Germline V CDR1 and CDR2: MNHEY, SMNVEV (reference sequence). Trimming took 3 bases from V and 4 from J, leaving 10 bases between them.

This chain joins TRBV18 and TRBJ2-7; no clear D. Germline assignment: CDR1 KGHSH and CDR2 LQKENI. The CDR3 sequence is 12 residues long. Trimming pared 1 base from V and 4 bases from J, leaving 5 bases between. The CDR3 DNA sequence: TGTGCCAGCTCACCACTCAATTACGAGCAGTACTTC. Translation: CASSPLNYEQYF.

The genes are TRBV30 and TRBJ1-6, with a weak D call TRBD1 (6 bases). The CDR3 has 12 residues. V was shortened by 4 bases and J by 6 bases, with 7 bases between the two germline ends. The germline V gene encodes CDR1 GTSNPN and CDR2 SVGIG (reference sequence). CDR3 in amino acids: CAWNRANSPLHF. CDR3 DNA: TGTGCCTGGAACAGGGCTAATTCACCCCTCCACTTT. The entire variable domain, with the rest obtained from reference TRBV30 and TRBJ1-6, is as follows: SQTIHQWPATLVQPVGSPLSLECTVEGTSNPNLYWYRQAAGRGLQLLFYSVGIGQISSEVPQNLSASRPQDRQFILSSKKLLLSDSGFYLCAWNRANSPLHFGNGTRLTVT.

This clone was seen only a few times. The sample has other DNA sequences that encode this CDR3 too. The CDR3 sequence is CASSLGRGTDTQYF. CDR3 in DNA: TGCGCCAGCAGCCTTGGACGAGGCACAGATACGCAGTATTTT. V and J are TRBV5-1 and TRBJ2-3; D is uncertain. From germline, CDR1 is SGHRS and CDR2 YFSETQ. The V and J ends lost 4 bases and 1 base respectively, with 10 bases between them. CDR3 size: 14 residues.

This clone showed up just once. The J gene is TRBJ2-3, the V gene TRBV27; D unresolved. CDR1 and CDR2 (germline): MNHEY, SMNVEV (reference sequence). V was clipped by 5 bases and J by 2 bases, with 14 bases between them. CDR3 length equals 15 residues. The CDR3, as DNA: TGTGCCAGCAGTCCGACAACCGCCCCCACAGATACGCAGTATTTT. Its protein is CASSPTTAPTDTQYF.

The chain joins TRBV5-1 to TRBJ2-2, with 10 bases that match TRBD1. J was trimmed by 8 bases and V by 0 bases; bases with no gene match: 7. This CDR3 has 16 amino acids. Germline V gene data show CDR1 as SGHRS and CDR2 as YFSETQ. The chain's CDR3 is CASSLAGQGLTGELFF. In DNA, the CDR3 is TGCGCCAGCAGCTTGGCGGGACAGGGGTTGACGGGGGAGCTGTTTTTT.

In its sample, this clone was seen once. The rearrangement uses TRBV6-1 and TRBJ2-1; D is unresolved. CDR1 is MNHNS and CDR2 is SASEGT in the germline V gene. The germline V and J ends were trimmed by 7 bases and 3 bases, with 13 bases remaining between them. This CDR3 comprises 14 residues. CDR3 bases: TGTGCCAGCATATACTCGTCCGACTACAATGAGCAGTTCTTC. Translating gives CASIYSSDYNEQFF.

The count of this clone is one. V and J are TRBV11-2 and TRBJ2-7; TRBD2 aligns across 9 bases. J was trimmed by 4 bases and V by 2 bases; bases with no gene match: 6. Per the germline V gene, CDR1 is SGHAT and CDR2 is FQNNGV. CDR3 length: 15 amino acids. CDR3 sequence reads: CASSLNIAGEYEQYF. In nucleotides, the CDR3 is TGTGCCAGCAGCTTAAACATAGCGGGGGAATACGAGCAGTACTTC.

This clone was seen only once. The rearrangement joins TRBV13 to TRBJ2-1; no clear D gene. Germline values: CDR1 PRHDT, CDR2 FYEKMQ (reference sequence). The CDR3 consists of 12 residues. V was shortened by 0 bases and J by 9 bases, with 6 bases between the two germline ends. CDR3 sequence (DNA): TGTGCCAGCAGCTTAGGCTTGTCTGAGCAGTTCTTC. Translated, it gives CASSLGLSEQFF.

This rearrangement joins TRBV6-1 to TRBJ2-1, with D unresolved. The CDR3 is made up of 12 amino acids. Germline values: CDR1 MNHNS, CDR2 SASEGT. V dropped 5 bases and J dropped 8 bases, with 10 bases sitting between them. CDR3 in amino acids: CASSPNWDEQFF. The CDR3 DNA reads as TGTGCCAGCAGTCCTAACTGGGATGAGCAGTTCTTC.

There are a few counts of this clone. This rearrangement joins TRBV28 to TRBJ2-1; D is undetermined. The V end lost 5 bases, the J end lost 2 bases, and 19 bases lay between the germline ends. The V gene's germline CDR1 is MDHEN and CDR2 SYDVKM. CDR3 size: 17 residues. This CDR3 reads CASSPFGQVRPYNEQFF. In DNA, the CDR3 is TGTGCCAGCAGTCCCTTCGGGCAGGTCCGACCCTACAATGAGCAGTTCTTC.

The V gene is TRBV12-2, the J gene TRBJ1-2; TRBD1 is taken as the D call from the table, unchecked against the DNA. TRBV12-2 is annotated as a pseudogene. CDR3 length: 15 residues. The DNA for the CDR3 is TGTGCAAGTCGCTTAGGAAGGGACAGGGACCTCGGCTACACCTTC. Translated, it gives CASRLGRDRDLGYTF.

The genes are TRBV5-1 and TRBJ2-7; D gene uncertain. V lost 2 bases and J lost 4, with 10 bases in between. Germline CDR1 reads SGHRS; CDR2 reads YFSETQ. CDR3 length equals 13 residues. CDR3 sequence reads: CASSLTDGYEQYF. The DNA for the CDR3 is TGCGCCAGCAGCTTAACGGACGGTTACGAGCAGTACTTC.

The chain recombines TRBV5-1 with TRBJ1-6, with D possibly TRBD1 on 6 matching bases. CDR1 and CDR2 from the germline V gene are SGHRS and YFSETQ. V lost 4 bases to trimming and J lost 5 bases, with 13 bases between them. The CDR3 covers 15 residues. The CDR3 DNA reads TGCGCCAGCAGCCCCCGAGGGGGGGATAATTCACCCCTCCACTTT. It encodes CASSPRGGDNSPLHF. The variable domain in full, completed from reference TRBV5-1 and TRBJ1-6, reads KAGVTQTPRYLIKTRGQQVTLSCSPISGHRSVSWYQQTPGQGLQFLFEYFSETQRNKGNFPGRFSGRQFSNSRSEMNVSTLELGDSALYLCASSPRGGDNSPLHFGNGTRLTVT.

This chain joins TRBV7-6 and TRBJ2-7, with 10 bases identical to TRBD1. The germline V gene has CDR1 SGHVS and CDR2 FNYEAQ. The V and J ends lost 0 bases and 3 bases, in that order; junction bases with no gene match: 5. This CDR3 comprises 16 residues. The CDR3 nucleotides read TGTGCCAGCAGCTTAGCCCCGGGACAGGGGCTCTACGAGCAGTACTTC. As protein: CASSLAPGQGLYEQYF.

The rearrangement uses TRBV10-3 and TRBJ2-2; no firm D call. This CDR3 spans 11 amino acids. V was shortened by 7 bases and J by 5 bases, with 5 bases between the two germline ends. Germline loops: CDR1 ENHRY, CDR2 SYGVKD. The CDR3 sequence: CAIMGTGELFF. Written as DNA, the CDR3 is TGTGCCATCATGGGGACCGGGGAGCTGTTTTTT.